These 8 T cell receptor beta chains were all obtained from the same sample, sequenced in a study of cytomegalovirus exposure and HLA in healthy donors (dated by TCRdb to the late 2010s). Libraries were made using the immunoSEQ multiplex PCR assay. For the multiplex PCR, a mixture combining 60 forward primers for TCR Vbeta segments and 13 reverse primers for TCR Jbeta segments was used. TCRdb holds this immuneACCESS table with in-frame rearrangements only. Some clones are missing; in checked studies, unresolved V genes explain under half, and the rest has no known cause. In this sample the table shows 100,000 to 150,000 clones, about 78% of which occur a single time. Jointly, the top ten make up less than 4.5% of the sample. The source material was PBMCs. The origin of the receptors is a man aged 30-40 years in good health and CMV-seronegative.

The chain recombines TRBV4-3 with TRBJ2-7; 8 bases fit TRBD1. With V trimmed by 2 bases and J by 2 bases, 5 bases remained unmatched. This CDR3 is built from 15 residues. Germline CDR1 LGHNA, CDR2 YSLEER. The CDR3 here is CASSQSGTGTYEQYF. The CDR3 coding sequence is TGCGCCAGCAGCCAATCCGGGACAGGTACCTACGAGCAGTACTTC.

The gene calls are TRBV11-2 and TRBJ1-5; no definite D call. The CDR3 runs 13 residues. Germline V gene sequence: CDR1 SGHAT, CDR2 FQNNGV. The V and J ends lost 0 bases and 5 bases respectively, with 5 bases between them. The DNA for the CDR3 is TGTGCCAGCAGCTTAGAACGGGATCAGCCCCAGCATTTT. Protein product: CASSLERDQPQHF.

The V gene is TRBV21-1, the J gene TRBJ2-2; TRBD1, the table's D call, lacks a check against the DNA. TRBV21-1 is a pseudogene segment. CDR3 length: 15 residues. The CDR3 loop reads CASSKEGGLAGELFF. The CDR3 coding sequence is TGTGCCAGCAGCAAAGAAGGGGGCTTAGCCGGGGAGCTGTTTTTT.

This chain connects TRBV19 to TRBJ1-1, with D unclear. The CDR3 has 11 amino acids. From germline, CDR1 is LNHDA and CDR2 SQIVND (reference sequence). Deletions cut 8 bases from V and 4 bases from J, with 8 bases between. CDR3 nucleotides: TGTGCCAGTCTTACTTTCACTGAAGCTTTCTTT. This gives the protein CASLTFTEAFF.

The chain employs TRBV7-2 and TRBJ1-4; D gene ambiguous. V shed 1 base and J shed 8 bases, with 8 bases lying between them. The CDR3 runs to 13 residues. Germline CDR1 is SGHTA and CDR2 is FQGNSA. Written as DNA, the CDR3 is TGTGCCAGCAGCTTAGTATTTCAGGAAAAACTGTTTTTT. Its protein product is CASSLVFQEKLFF.

The V call is TRBV4-3, the J call TRBJ2-7; a possible D gene is TRBD2 (6 bases). Germline CDR1 reads LGHNA; CDR2 reads YSLEER. V was shortened by 1 base and J by 0 bases, with 10 bases between the two germline ends. This CDR3 has 15 residues. The CDR3 DNA is TGCGCCAGCAGCCAAGTCTGGGACTCCTCCTACGAGCAGTACTTC. Translated: CASSQVWDSSYEQYF.

This sequence joins TRBV19 and TRBJ2-7; 9 bases are shared with TRBD1. The CDR3 is 14 amino acids. With V trimmed by 8 bases and J by 3 bases, 8 bases remained unmatched. The V gene's germline CDR1 is LNHDA and CDR2 SQIVND (reference sequence). CDR3 nucleotides: TGTGCCAGTGGATGGACAGGGGAGATCTACGAGCAGTACTTC. This codes for CASGWTGEIYEQYF.

The chain has TRBV2 and TRBJ1-5; weak D call: TRBD1 (6 bases). The CDR3 consists of 15 residues. Trimming took 3 bases from V and 5 from J, leaving 14 bases between them. CDR1 is SNHLY and CDR2 is FYNNEI in the germline V gene. CDR3 in amino acids: CASSDGRGSYQPQHF. The CDR3 DNA follows: TGTGCCAGCAGTGATGGCAGGGGTTCCTATCAGCCCCAGCATTTT.